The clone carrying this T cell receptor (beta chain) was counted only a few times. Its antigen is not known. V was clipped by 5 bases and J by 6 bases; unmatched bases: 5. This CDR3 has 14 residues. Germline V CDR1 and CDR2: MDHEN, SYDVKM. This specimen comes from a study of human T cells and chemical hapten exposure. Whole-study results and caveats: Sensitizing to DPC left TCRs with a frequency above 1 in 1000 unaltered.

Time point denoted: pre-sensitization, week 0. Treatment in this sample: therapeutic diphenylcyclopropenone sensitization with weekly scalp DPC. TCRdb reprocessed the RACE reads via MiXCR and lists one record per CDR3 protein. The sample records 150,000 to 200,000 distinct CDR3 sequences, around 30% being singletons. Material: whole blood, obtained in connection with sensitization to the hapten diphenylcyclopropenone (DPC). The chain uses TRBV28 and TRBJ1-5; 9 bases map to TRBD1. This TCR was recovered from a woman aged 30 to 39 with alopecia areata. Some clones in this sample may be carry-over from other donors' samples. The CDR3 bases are TGTGCCAGCAGTCTAGAGACAGGGGGTCAGCCCCAGCATTTT. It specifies CASSLETGGQPQHF.